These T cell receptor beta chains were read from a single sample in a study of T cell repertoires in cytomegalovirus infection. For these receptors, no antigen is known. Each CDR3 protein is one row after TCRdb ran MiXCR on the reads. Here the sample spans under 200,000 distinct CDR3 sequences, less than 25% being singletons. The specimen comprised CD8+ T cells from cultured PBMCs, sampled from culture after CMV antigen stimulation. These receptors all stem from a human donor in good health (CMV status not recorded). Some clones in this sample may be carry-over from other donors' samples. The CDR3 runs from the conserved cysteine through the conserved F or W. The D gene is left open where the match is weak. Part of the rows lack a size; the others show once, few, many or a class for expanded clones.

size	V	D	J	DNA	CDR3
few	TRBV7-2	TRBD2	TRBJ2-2	TGTGCCAGCAGCCACGTCCCGGGGGGAAACACCGGGGAGCTGTTTTTT	CASSHVPGGNTGELFF
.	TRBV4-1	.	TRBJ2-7	TGCGCCAGCAGCCAACGGGACCGCTTGTCCTACGAGCAGTACTTC	CASSQRDRLSYEQYF
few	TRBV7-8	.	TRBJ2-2	TGTGCCAGCAGCAAGAACGTCGCGGAGCTGTTTTTT	CASSKNVAELFF
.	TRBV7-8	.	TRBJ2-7	TGTGCCAGCAGCTTAGGGTCTCTCGGGCTAGAGCCCTACGAGCAGTACTTC	CASSLGSLGLEPYEQYF
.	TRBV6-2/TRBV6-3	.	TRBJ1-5	TGTGCCAGCAGTTACTCGACAGCGCGAGGGAATCAGCCCCAGCATTTT	CASSYSTARGNQPQHF
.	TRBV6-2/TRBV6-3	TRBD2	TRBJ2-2	TGTGCCAGCAGTTCCCCGTTGGGACTAGAAGGCGCCGGGGAGCTGTTTTTT	CASSSPLGLEGAGELFF
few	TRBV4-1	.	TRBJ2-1	TGCGCCAGCAGCCAACGAAGCAGCGGATACTACAATGAGCAGTTCTTC	CASSQRSSGYYNEQFF
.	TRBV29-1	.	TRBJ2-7	TGCAGCGTTGTTTACCGGGATGAAGTCGGGCAGTACTTC	CSVVYRDEVGQYF
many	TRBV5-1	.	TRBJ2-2	TGCGCCAGCAGCCCCGGGTCCTACACCGGGGAGCTGTTTTTT	CASSPGSYTGELFF
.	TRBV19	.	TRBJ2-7	TGTGCCAGTAGTAACCGGGACGGGGGAATCCACGAGCAGTACTTC	CASSNRDGGIHEQYF
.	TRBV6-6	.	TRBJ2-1	TGTGCCAGCAGTTACTTTCGGTGGGGAGATGAGCAGTTCTTC	CASSYFRWGDEQFF
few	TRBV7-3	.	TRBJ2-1	TGTGCCAGCAGCCCGGGACTGAACAATGAGCAGTTCTTC	CASSPGLNNEQFF
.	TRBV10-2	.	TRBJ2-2	TGCGCCAGCAGTGCGTCGGCCAAGAACACCGGGGAGCTGTTTTTT	CASSASAKNTGELFF
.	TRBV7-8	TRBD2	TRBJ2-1	TGTGCCAGCAGCGCGCGACTAGCGGGTCCCTACAATGAGCAGTTCTTC	CASSARLAGPYNEQFF
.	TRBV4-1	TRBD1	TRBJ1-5	TGCGCCAGCAGCCAAGTACAGGGGGGGGGCAATCAGCCCCAGCATTTT	CASSQVQGGGNQPQHF
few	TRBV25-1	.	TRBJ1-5	TGTGCCAGCAGTCTGCGGGGGTACAATCAGCCCCAGCATTTT	CASSLRGYNQPQHF
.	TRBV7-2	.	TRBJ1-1	TGTGCCAGCAGCTTACGCATCTCGGGGGGGAACACTGAAGCTTTCTTT	CASSLRISGGNTEAFF
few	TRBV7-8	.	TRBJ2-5	TGTGCCAGCAGCTCCCCCCCCGCGGGAGAGACCCAGTACTTC	CASSSPPAGETQYF
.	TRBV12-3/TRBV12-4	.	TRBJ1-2	TGTGCCAGCAGTTTGTTCGGAGGAGGGAACTATGGCTACACCTTC	CASSLFGGGNYGYTF
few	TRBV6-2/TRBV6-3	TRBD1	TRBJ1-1	TGTGCCAGCAGACCCCAACAGGGGAGAGGTATGAACACTGAAGCTTTCTTT	CASRPQQGRGMNTEAFF
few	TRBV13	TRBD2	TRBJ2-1	TGTGCCAGCAGCTCCACCGCCGGGACTAGCGGGGGGGCTAGAGGTGAGCAGTTCTTC	CASSSTAGTSGGARGEQFF
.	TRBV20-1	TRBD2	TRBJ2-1	TGCAGTGCTAGGGCTAGCGGGGAGATCAATGAGCAGTTCTTC	CSARASGEINEQFF